Detailed here is one TCR beta chain. Trimming shortened V by 2 bases and J by 0 bases, and 14 bases separated the two germline ends. Germline values: CDR1 MNHNS, CDR2 SASEGT. The CDR3 is 17 residues long. Clones were sequenced by immunoSEQ multiplex PCR, and TCRdb holds only the in-frame ones, with some missing. Among more than 2,000,000 clones, approximately 90% were seen once, and the ten largest hold about 0.13%. Donors were healthy HIV-negative adults without recently reported acute infections or vaccinations. The source of the sample is a study of shared clonotypes between healthy human individuals. Study-level background: CD4 naive and CD4 memory each took three plates per donor, while CD8 naive took two and CD8 memory one.

This TCR was recovered from a man between 18 and 29 years old in good health. The genes are TRBV6-1 and TRBJ1-5; unclear D gene. The material sequenced was naive CD4+ T cells sorted from blood. The subset is: CD45RA+ positively selected. The CDR3 spells CASSEWAGSNSNQPQHF. DNA for the CDR3: TGTGCCAGCAGTGAATGGGCAGGTTCAAATAGCAATCAGCCCCAGCATTTT.